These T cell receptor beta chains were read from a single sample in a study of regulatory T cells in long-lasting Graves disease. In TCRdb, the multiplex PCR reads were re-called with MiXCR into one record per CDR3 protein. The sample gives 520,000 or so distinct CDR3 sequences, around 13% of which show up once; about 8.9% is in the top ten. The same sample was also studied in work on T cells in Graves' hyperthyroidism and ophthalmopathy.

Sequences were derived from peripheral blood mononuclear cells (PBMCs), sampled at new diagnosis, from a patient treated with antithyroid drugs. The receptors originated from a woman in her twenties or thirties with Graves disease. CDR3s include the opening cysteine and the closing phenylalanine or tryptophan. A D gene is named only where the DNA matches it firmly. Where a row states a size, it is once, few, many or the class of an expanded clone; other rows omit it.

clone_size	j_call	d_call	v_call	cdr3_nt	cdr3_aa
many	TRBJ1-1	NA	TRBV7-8	TGTGCCAGCAGCTTAGCGGGGCGGACAAGTCCCACTGAAGCTTTCTTT	CASSLAGRTSPTEAFF
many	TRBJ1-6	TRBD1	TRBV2	TGTGCCAGCAGTGAATTTGGCAGGGGGAGCTCCTATAATTCACCCCTCCACTTT	CASSEFGRGSSYNSPLHF
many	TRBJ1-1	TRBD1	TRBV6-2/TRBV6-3	TGTGCCGTGCAACAGGGGTCCCACACTGAAGCTTTCTTT	CAVQQGSHTEAFF
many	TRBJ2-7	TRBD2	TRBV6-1	TGTGCCACCGCTAGAAGGCTAGCGGGATCTCGCGGAGAGCAGTACTTC	CATARRLAGSRGEQYF
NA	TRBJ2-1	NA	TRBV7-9	TGTGCCAGCAGCCTAGAAGTTCGTGAGCAGTTCTTC	CASSLEVREQFF
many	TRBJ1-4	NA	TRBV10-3	TGTGCCATCAGTGAAGGAGAAGCAACTAATGAAAAACTGTTTTTT	CAISEGEATNEKLFF
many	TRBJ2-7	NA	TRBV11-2	TGTGCCAGCAGCTTAATACAGAGGGGCTACGAGCAGTACTTC	CASSLIQRGYEQYF
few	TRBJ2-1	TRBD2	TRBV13	TGTGCCAGCAGCTTAGCCGGGACTATAACCAATGAGCAGTTCTTC	CASSLAGTITNEQFF
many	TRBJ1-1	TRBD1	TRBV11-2	TGTGCCAGCAGCACAGGGGGCGCGGGGACTGAAGCTTTCTTT	CASSTGGAGTEAFF
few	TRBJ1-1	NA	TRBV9	TGTGCCAGCAGCGCCAATGCTCAGGGATGGACTGAAGCTTTCTTT	CASSANAQGWTEAFF
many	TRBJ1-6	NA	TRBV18	TGTGCCAGCTCACCACTAAAAGGGGATAATTCACCCCTCCACTTT	CASSPLKGDNSPLHF
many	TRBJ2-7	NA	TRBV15	TGTGCCACCAGCGGACACGACGGAGCCGATCCAGCCTACGAGCAGTACTTC	CATSGHDGADPAYEQYF
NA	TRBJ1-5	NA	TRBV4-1	TGCGCCAGCAGCCAAGTAACAGGGAACAATCAGCCCCAGCATTTT	CASSQVTGNNQPQHF
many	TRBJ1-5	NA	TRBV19	TGTGCCAGTAGTATAGGCCTTGGGGTACGTCAGCCCCAGCATTTT	CASSIGLGVRQPQHF
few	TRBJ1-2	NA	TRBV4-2	TGTGCCAGCAGCCAAGACGGGGGGACCCAGGGAGCCAACTATGGCTACACCTTC	CASSQDGGTQGANYGYTF
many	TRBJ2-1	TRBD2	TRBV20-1	TGCAGTGCGCACCGGGGGACTACCAATTTCTACAATGAGCAGTTCTTC	CSAHRGTTNFYNEQFF
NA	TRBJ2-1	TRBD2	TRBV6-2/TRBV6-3	TGTGCCAGCAGCTGGGAGCGGGAGGGCCTCGATGAGCAGTTCTTC	CASSWEREGLDEQFF
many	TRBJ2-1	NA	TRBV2	TGTGCCAGACAATTACTTCCGCGAGGGCAGTTCTTC	CARQLLPRGQFF
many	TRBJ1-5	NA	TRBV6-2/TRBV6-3	TGTGCCAGCAGGAGCCATGGGGATCAGCCCCAGCATTTT	CASRSHGDQPQHF
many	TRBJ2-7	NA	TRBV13	TGTGCCAGCAGCTCTTCCGGGACTGCTGTCGAGCAGTACTTC	CASSSSGTAVEQYF
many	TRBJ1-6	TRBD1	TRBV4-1	TGCGCCAGCAGCAAGAGCGACAGGGGGGATTCACCCCTCCACTTT	CASSKSDRGDSPLHF
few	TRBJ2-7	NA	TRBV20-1	TGCAGTGCTATCGAACAGGCCGCGACCGAGCAGTACTTC	CSAIEQAATEQYF
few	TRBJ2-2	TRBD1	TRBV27	TGTGCCAGCAGTTTGGGACAGGGCACCGGGGAGCTGTTTTTT	CASSLGQGTGELFF
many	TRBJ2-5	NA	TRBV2	TGTGCCAGCAGCCGGGCCTCCGGGTGGGAGACCCAGTACTTC	CASSRASGWETQYF
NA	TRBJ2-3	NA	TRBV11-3	TGTGCCAGCAGCTTAGTTAGGGACACAGATACGCAGTATTTT	CASSLVRDTDTQYF
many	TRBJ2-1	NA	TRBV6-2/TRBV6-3	TGTGCCAGCAGCCCCACGGGGGACTCCTACAATGAGCAGTTCTTC	CASSPTGDSYNEQFF
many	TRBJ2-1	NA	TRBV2	TGTGCCAGCAGAAACAGGGAGGACGAGCAGTTCTTC	CASRNREDEQFF
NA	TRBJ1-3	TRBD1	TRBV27	TGTGCCAGCAGACCCAGGGGGTCGTACGGAAACACCATATATTTT	CASRPRGSYGNTIYF
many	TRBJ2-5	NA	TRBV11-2	TGTGCCAGCAGCTTAGACACAGGGTCGGTGGGTGAGACCCAGTACTTC	CASSLDTGSVGETQYF
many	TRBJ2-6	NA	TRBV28	TGTGCCAGCAGTACAGCCGCGGGGGCCAACGTCCTGACTTTC	CASSTAAGANVLTF
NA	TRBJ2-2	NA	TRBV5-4	TGTGCCAGCAGCTTGGGCGGGACGGGCACCGGGGAGCTGTTTTTT	CASSLGGTGTGELFF
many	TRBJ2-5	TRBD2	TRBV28	TGTGCCAGCAGTCCAGTAGTGTGGGAGGGCCGGGAGACCCAGTACTTC	CASSPVVWEGRETQYF
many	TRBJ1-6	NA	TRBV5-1	TGCGCCAGCAGCTTGCTTGAGGCAGGGGAATCACCCCTCCACTTT	CASSLLEAGESPLHF
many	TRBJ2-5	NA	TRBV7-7	TGTGCTAGCAGCTTAACTTTATCGGAGGAGACCCAGTACTTC	CASSLTLSEETQYF
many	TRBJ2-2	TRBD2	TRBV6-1	TGTGCCAGCAGCTTCATTACGCTTAATACCGGGACTAGCGTCCCCGGGGAGCTGTTTTTT	CASSFITLNTGTSVPGELFF
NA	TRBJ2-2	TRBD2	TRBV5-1	TGCGCCAGCAGCCGTCGGACTAGCGGTAACACCGGGGAGCTGTTTTTT	CASSRRTSGNTGELFF
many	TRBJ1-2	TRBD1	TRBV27	TGTGCCAGCAGTCGACAGGGGGTCTATGGCTACACCTTC	CASSRQGVYGYTF
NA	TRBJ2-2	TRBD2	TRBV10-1	TGCGCCAGCAGTGAGTTCGGCGGACTAGCGGGATTCACCGGGGAGCTGTTTTTT	CASSEFGGLAGFTGELFF
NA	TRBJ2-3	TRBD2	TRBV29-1	TGCAGCGTAGCGACTAGCGGGAGGACAGATACGCAGTATTTT	CSVATSGRTDTQYF
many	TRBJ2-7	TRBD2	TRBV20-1	TGCAGTGCTAGCTTCAGGCGGGAGCGCTACGAGCAGTACTTC	CSASFRRERYEQYF
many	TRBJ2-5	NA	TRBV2	TGTGCCAGCAGTGGGGGCGGGGAGACCCAGTACTTC	CASSGGGETQYF
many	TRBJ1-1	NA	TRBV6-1	TGTGCCAGCAGGGGGACGGTGAACACTGAAGCTTTCTTT	CASRGTVNTEAFF
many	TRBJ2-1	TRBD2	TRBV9	TGTGCCAGCAGCGTCGGGGGGGCCAATGAGCAGTTCTTC	CASSVGGANEQFF
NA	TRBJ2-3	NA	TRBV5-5	TGTGCCAGCAGTAGCTTTTCTAGCACAGATACGCAGTATTTT	CASSSFSSTDTQYF
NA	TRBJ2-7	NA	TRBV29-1	TGCAGCGTTCGGCGGGCCCAATCCCCCCACGAGCAGTACTTC	CSVRRAQSPHEQYF
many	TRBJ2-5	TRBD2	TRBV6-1	TGTGCCAGCAGTGAAGTTCTTGGTAGCGGGAGGGCCGCGGAGACCCAGTACTTC	CASSEVLGSGRAAETQYF
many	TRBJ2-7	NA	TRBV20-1	TGCAGTGCTAGAGACTCCACAGGGAAGGGTGCCTACGAGCAGTACTTC	CSARDSTGKGAYEQYF